This is a list of T cell receptor beta chains from one sample in a study of vaccination effects on CD4 cells after COVID-19. Profiled with immunoSEQ multiplex PCR; TCRdb holds only in-frame clones, not every one. This sample yields tens of thousands of clones, of which roughly two thirds are seen a single time; more than 3.5% belongs to the top ten. Their antigens remain unidentified. Sequenced here: CD4+ T cells from PBMCs cultured without peptide, sampled before COVID-19 vaccination. These TCRs come from a human donor who received a COVID-19 vaccine. CDR3s include the opening cysteine and the closing phenylalanine or tryptophan. Each record gives: clone size, J gene, D gene, CDR3 length, V gene, CDR3 protein, CDR3 DNA. D genes are given only for firm matches. Clone size, where shown, is once, few, many, or a class for clones that have expanded.

abundance: -
j_gene: TRBJ2-1
d_gene: -
len: 17
v_gene: TRBV7-8
CDR3aa: CASSFRRMGGARNEQFF
CDR3nt: TGTGCCAGCAGCTTTCGGAGGATGGGGGGGGCGAGGAATGAGCAGTTCTTC

abundance: -
j_gene: TRBJ1-1
d_gene: -
len: 14
v_gene: TRBV28
CDR3aa: CASRQPGRRTEAFF
CDR3nt: TGTGCCAGCAGGCAGCCTGGGAGGCGTACTGAAGCTTTCTTT

abundance: -
j_gene: TRBJ2-3
d_gene: -
len: 16
v_gene: TRBV5-1
CDR3aa: CASSLFLQGGTDTQYF
CDR3nt: TGCGCCAGCAGCTTGTTCCTACAGGGGGGGACAGATACGCAGTATTTT

abundance: -
j_gene: TRBJ1-2
d_gene: -
len: 13
v_gene: TRBV29-1
CDR3aa: CSVEVVSNYGYTF
CDR3nt: TGCAGCGTTGAAGTAGTTTCTAACTATGGCTACACCTTC

abundance: few
j_gene: TRBJ1-5
d_gene: -
len: 15
v_gene: TRBV19
CDR3aa: CASSGQLYSNQPQHF
CDR3nt: TGTGCCAGTAGTGGACAGCTCTATAGCAATCAGCCCCAGCATTTT

abundance: few
j_gene: TRBJ2-5
d_gene: -
len: 15
v_gene: TRBV9
CDR3aa: CASSVGTVGQETQYF
CDR3nt: TGTGCCAGCAGCGTGGGGACTGTGGGCCAAGAGACCCAGTACTTC

abundance: -
j_gene: TRBJ2-1
d_gene: TRBD2
len: 14
v_gene: TRBV6-5
CDR3aa: CASTLAGETNEQFF
CDR3nt: TGTGCCAGCACGTTAGCGGGGGAGACGAATGAGCAGTTCTTC

abundance: -
j_gene: TRBJ2-5
d_gene: -
len: 16
v_gene: TRBV4-1
CDR3aa: CASSQAGGLPQETQYF
CDR3nt: TGCGCCAGCAGCCAAGCCGGGGGGCTGCCCCAAGAGACCCAGTACTTC

abundance: -
j_gene: TRBJ2-1
d_gene: TRBD2
len: 15
v_gene: TRBV15
CDR3aa: CATSRELAGYNEQFF
CDR3nt: TGTGCCACCAGCAGAGAACTAGCGGGATACAATGAGCAGTTCTTC

abundance: -
j_gene: TRBJ1-4
d_gene: -
len: 15
v_gene: TRBV5-1
CDR3aa: CASSLAEVANEKLFF
CDR3nt: TGCGCCAGCAGCTTGGCTGAAGTCGCTAATGAAAAACTGTTTTTT

abundance: few
j_gene: TRBJ2-1
d_gene: TRBD2
len: 15
v_gene: TRBV6-1
CDR3aa: CASSELAGGHNEQFF
CDR3nt: TGTGCCAGCAGTGAACTAGCGGGGGGGCACAATGAGCAGTTCTTC

abundance: -
j_gene: TRBJ1-5
d_gene: TRBD1
len: 18
v_gene: TRBV6-1
CDR3aa: CASSEKRDRERTNQPQHF
CDR3nt: TGTGCCAGCAGTGAGAAAAGGGACAGGGAAAGGACAAATCAGCCCCAGCATTTT

abundance: -
j_gene: TRBJ1-1
d_gene: -
len: 16
v_gene: TRBV19
CDR3aa: CASSINDWRPNTEAFF
CDR3nt: TGTGCCAGTAGTATAAACGATTGGCGGCCGAACACTGAAGCTTTCTTT

abundance: few
j_gene: TRBJ1-2
d_gene: -
len: 15
v_gene: TRBV27
CDR3aa: CASSRDGTSNYGYTF
CDR3nt: TGTGCCAGCAGCCGGGACGGGACTTCTAACTATGGCTACACCTTC

abundance: few
j_gene: TRBJ2-2
d_gene: -
len: 16
v_gene: TRBV5-1
CDR3aa: CASSLVPGLNTGELFF
CDR3nt: TGCGCCAGCAGCTTGGTTCCAGGGCTTAACACCGGGGAGCTGTTTTTT

abundance: -
j_gene: TRBJ2-5
d_gene: -
len: 13
v_gene: TRBV27
CDR3aa: CASRPILQETQYF
CDR3nt: TGTGCCAGCAGGCCCATCCTGCAAGAGACCCAGTACTTC

abundance: -
j_gene: TRBJ1-2
d_gene: -
len: 19
v_gene: TRBV21-1
CDR3aa: CASSKDGMDRKIFNYGYTF
CDR3nt: TGTGCCAGCAGCAAAGATGGAATGGACAGGAAGATTTTTAACTATGGCTACACCTTC

abundance: -
j_gene: TRBJ1-6
d_gene: TRBD1
len: 15
v_gene: TRBV3-1/TRBV3-2
CDR3aa: CASSQGDRGNSPLHF
CDR3nt: TGTGCCAGCAGCCAAGGGGACAGGGGCAATTCACCCCTCCACTTT

abundance: -
j_gene: TRBJ1-4
d_gene: -
len: 16
v_gene: TRBV11-2
CDR3aa: CASSLDLGLANEKLFF
CDR3nt: TGTGCCAGCAGCTTAGACTTGGGTTTAGCTAATGAAAAACTGTTTTTT

abundance: few
j_gene: TRBJ1-2
d_gene: -
len: 13
v_gene: TRBV7-6
CDR3aa: CASSLGGYYGYTF
CDR3nt: TGTGCCAGCAGCTTAGGGGGGTACTATGGCTACACCTTC

abundance: once
j_gene: TRBJ2-1
d_gene: -
len: 16
v_gene: TRBV5-4
CDR3aa: CASSLGQPSSYNEQFF
CDR3nt: TGTGCCAGCAGCTTGGGACAGCCGAGCTCCTACAATGAGCAGTTCTTC

abundance: -
j_gene: TRBJ1-2
d_gene: TRBD1
len: 15
v_gene: TRBV9
CDR3aa: CASGVGTGANYGYTF
CDR3nt: TGTGCCAGCGGAGTAGGGACAGGGGCGAACTATGGCTACACCTTC

abundance: -
j_gene: TRBJ1-2
d_gene: -
len: 13
v_gene: TRBV14
CDR3aa: CASSRNRNYGYTF
CDR3nt: TGTGCCAGCAGCCGAAACAGGAACTATGGCTACACCTTC

abundance: -
j_gene: TRBJ1-6
d_gene: -
len: 14
v_gene: TRBV10-3
CDR3aa: CAIRDFVDNSPLHF
CDR3nt: TGTGCCATCAGAGACTTTGTGGATAATTCACCCCTCCACTTT

abundance: -
j_gene: TRBJ1-2
d_gene: -
len: 15
v_gene: TRBV5-1
CDR3aa: CASSLGDIANYGYTF
CDR3nt: TGCGCCAGCAGCTTGGGGGACATAGCTAACTATGGCTACACCTTC

abundance: -
j_gene: TRBJ2-7
d_gene: -
len: 12
v_gene: TRBV6-5
CDR3aa: CASGHGSLEQYF
CDR3nt: TGTGCCAGTGGACACGGATCCTTGGAGCAGTACTTC

abundance: -
j_gene: TRBJ1-5
d_gene: -
len: 12
v_gene: TRBV12-3/TRBV12-4
CDR3aa: CASSFIGQPQHF
CDR3nt: TGTGCCAGCAGTTTTATCGGTCAGCCCCAGCATTTT

abundance: -
j_gene: TRBJ2-3
d_gene: -
len: 13
v_gene: TRBV25-1
CDR3aa: CASSPDSSDTQYF
CDR3nt: TGTGCCAGCAGTCCAGACAGTTCAGATACGCAGTATTTT

abundance: -
j_gene: TRBJ2-3
d_gene: TRBD2
len: 18
v_gene: TRBV10-3
CDR3aa: CAISETGTSGGRGDTQYF
CDR3nt: TGTGCCATCAGTGAGACCGGGACTAGCGGGGGCCGGGGTGATACGCAGTATTTT

abundance: -
j_gene: TRBJ2-7
d_gene: -
len: 13
v_gene: TRBV18
CDR3aa: CASSRDRWDEQYF
CDR3nt: TGTGCCAGCTCTCGCGACAGGTGGGACGAGCAGTACTTC

abundance: -
j_gene: TRBJ1-1
d_gene: -
len: 13
v_gene: TRBV5-1
CDR3aa: CASSSGSNTEAFF
CDR3nt: TGCGCCAGCAGCTCCGGGTCGAACACTGAAGCTTTCTTT

abundance: -
j_gene: TRBJ1-2
d_gene: -
len: 14
v_gene: TRBV6-1
CDR3aa: CASSESGPSLGYTF
CDR3nt: TGTGCCAGCAGTGAATCAGGGCCGAGTCTGGGCTACACCTTC

abundance: -
j_gene: TRBJ2-1
d_gene: TRBD1
len: 15
v_gene: TRBV19
CDR3aa: CASSEQGDSYNEQFF
CDR3nt: TGTGCCAGTAGTGAACAGGGGGACTCCTACAATGAGCAGTTCTTC

abundance: -
j_gene: TRBJ1-4
d_gene: -
len: 21
v_gene: TRBV5-1
CDR3aa: CASSLVSFRPGTYATNEKLFF
CDR3nt: TGCGCCAGCAGCTTGGTTTCTTTTCGTCCAGGAACTTATGCAACTAATGAAAAACTGTTTTTT

abundance: -
j_gene: TRBJ2-4
d_gene: TRBD1
len: 15
v_gene: TRBV5-1
CDR3aa: CASSLARQGYDIQYF
CDR3nt: TGCGCCAGCAGCTTGGCCCGACAGGGTTATGACATTCAGTACTTC

abundance: -
j_gene: TRBJ1-5
d_gene: -
len: 14
v_gene: TRBV5-1
CDR3aa: CASSFWPGDQPQHF
CDR3nt: TGCGCCAGCAGCTTTTGGCCAGGGGATCAGCCCCAGCATTTT

abundance: -
j_gene: TRBJ2-7
d_gene: TRBD1
len: 15
v_gene: TRBV7-6
CDR3aa: CASSLVAGQAYEQYF
CDR3nt: TGTGCCAGCAGCTTAGTCGCGGGACAGGCCTACGAGCAGTACTTC

abundance: -
j_gene: TRBJ1-1
d_gene: -
len: 16
v_gene: TRBV12-2
CDR3aa: CASRLGPRARDTEAFF
CDR3nt: TGTGCAAGTCGCTTAGGGCCCCGGGCGAGGGACACTGAAGCTTTCTTT

abundance: -
j_gene: TRBJ1-5
d_gene: -
len: 14
v_gene: TRBV5-5
CDR3aa: CASSLWQVNQPQHF
CDR3nt: TGTGCCAGCAGCTTGTGGCAGGTCAATCAGCCCCAGCATTTT

abundance: -
j_gene: TRBJ1-3
d_gene: -
len: 15
v_gene: TRBV19
CDR3aa: CASSMRGSSGNTIYF
CDR3nt: TGTGCCAGTAGTATGAGAGGCTCCTCTGGAAACACCATATATTTT

abundance: -
j_gene: TRBJ1-2
d_gene: -
len: 12
v_gene: TRBV6-5
CDR3aa: CASSNDGYGYTF
CDR3nt: TGTGCCAGCAGTAACGATGGCTATGGCTACACCTTC

abundance: -
j_gene: TRBJ1-1
d_gene: -
len: 13
v_gene: TRBV30
CDR3aa: CAWAKGLNTEAFF
CDR3nt: TGTGCCTGGGCCAAGGGGTTGAACACTGAAGCTTTCTTT

abundance: -
j_gene: TRBJ2-1
d_gene: TRBD2
len: 15
v_gene: TRBV11-3
CDR3aa: CASSLASGGYNEQFF
CDR3nt: TGTGCCAGCAGCTTGGCTAGCGGGGGGTACAATGAGCAGTTCTTC

abundance: once
j_gene: TRBJ1-1
d_gene: -
len: 15
v_gene: TRBV25-1
CDR3aa: CASSERGRMNTEAFF
CDR3nt: TGTGCCAGCAGTGAAAGAGGCCGGATGAACACTGAAGCTTTCTTT

abundance: -
j_gene: TRBJ2-3
d_gene: -
len: 14
v_gene: TRBV25-1
CDR3aa: CASAQLGQTDTQYF
CDR3nt: TGTGCCAGCGCCCAGCTCGGACAGACAGATACGCAGTATTTT

abundance: -
j_gene: TRBJ2-3
d_gene: TRBD1
len: 17
v_gene: TRBV7-9
CDR3aa: CASRETGTVLGADTQYF
CDR3nt: TGTGCCAGCAGAGAGACAGGGACCGTCCTTGGAGCAGATACGCAGTATTTT

abundance: -
j_gene: TRBJ1-1
d_gene: -
len: 14
v_gene: TRBV6-1
CDR3aa: CASSERAANTEAFF
CDR3nt: TGTGCCAGCAGTGAAAGGGCAGCTAACACTGAAGCTTTCTTT

abundance: -
j_gene: TRBJ1-1
d_gene: -
len: 13
v_gene: TRBV24-1
CDR3aa: CATSEGHGIEAFF
CDR3nt: TGTGCCACCAGTGAGGGACACGGAATCGAAGCTTTCTTT

abundance: -
j_gene: TRBJ1-1
d_gene: TRBD1
len: 15
v_gene: TRBV29-1
CDR3aa: CSVEGTGGFYTEAFF
CDR3nt: TGCAGCGTTGAAGGGACAGGGGGCTTCTACACTGAAGCTTTCTTT

abundance: -
j_gene: TRBJ2-2
d_gene: -
len: 13
v_gene: TRBV30
CDR3aa: CAWSGSYTGELFF
CDR3nt: TGTGCCTGGAGTGGGAGTTACACCGGGGAGCTGTTTTTT

abundance: -
j_gene: TRBJ1-1
d_gene: -
len: 15
v_gene: TRBV10-3
CDR3aa: CAISEYGGGNTEAFF
CDR3nt: TGTGCCATCAGTGAGTATGGGGGAGGCAACACTGAAGCTTTCTTT